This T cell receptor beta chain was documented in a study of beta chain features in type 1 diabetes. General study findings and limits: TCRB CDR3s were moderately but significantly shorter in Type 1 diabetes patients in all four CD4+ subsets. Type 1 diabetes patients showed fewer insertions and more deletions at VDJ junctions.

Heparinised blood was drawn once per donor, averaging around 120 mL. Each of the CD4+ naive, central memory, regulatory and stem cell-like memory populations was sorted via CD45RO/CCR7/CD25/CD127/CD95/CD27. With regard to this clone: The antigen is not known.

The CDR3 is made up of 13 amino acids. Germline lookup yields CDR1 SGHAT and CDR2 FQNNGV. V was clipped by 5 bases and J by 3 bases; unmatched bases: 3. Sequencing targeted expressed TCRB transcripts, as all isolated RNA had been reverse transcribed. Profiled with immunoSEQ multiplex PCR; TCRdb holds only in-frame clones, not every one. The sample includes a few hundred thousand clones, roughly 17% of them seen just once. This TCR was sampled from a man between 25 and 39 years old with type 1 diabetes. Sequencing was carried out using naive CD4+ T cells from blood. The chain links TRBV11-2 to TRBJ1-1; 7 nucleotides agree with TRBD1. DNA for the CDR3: TGTGCCAGCAGCATTCAGGGGGACACTGAAGCTTTCTTT. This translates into CASSIQGDTEAFF. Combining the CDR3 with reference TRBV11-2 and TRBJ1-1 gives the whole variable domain EAGVAQSPRYKIIEKRQSVAFWCNPISGHATLYWYQQILGQGPKLLIQFQNNGVVDDSQLPKDRFSAERLKGVDSTLKIQPAKLEDSAVYLCASSIQGDTEAFFGQGTRLTVV.